One sample yielded the 12 T cell receptor beta chains listed below, sequenced in a study of T-cell reconstitution after alpha-beta-depleted transplantation in children. Unique molecular identifiers were built into the TCRbeta library. TCRdb independently ran MiXCR on the PCR reads; one entry per CDR3 protein. The sample yields about 980,000 distinct CDR3 sequences, about 30% seen once. The specimen was PBMCs, mostly from graft donor cells, collected 360 days after TCRalphabeta/CD19-depleted stem cell transplant. The receptors were sampled from a boy under three years old who had a stem cell transplant for SCID, so the T cells may come from the graft donor.

The chain uses TRBV9 and TRBJ2-5; possible D gene TRBD2, 6 bases. CDR3 length: 15 amino acids. V was cut by 6 bases and J by 5 bases, with 20 bases left in between. Germline CDR1 and CDR2: SGDLS and YYNGEE. The CDR3 DNA is TGTGCCAGCAATCAAGTGGCGGGGAAGTACGAGACCCAGTACTTC. Translated, it gives CASNQVAGKYETQYF.

V is TRBV12-3 or TRBV12-4 and J is TRBJ2-7, with D perhaps matching TRBD2 (5 bases). V lost 7 bases to trimming and J lost 0 bases, with 16 bases between them. The CDR3 is 15 residues long. The CDR3 sequence: CASTKGPGYSYEQYF. The CDR3 nucleotides read TGTGCCAGCACCAAGGGCCCGGGGTACTCCTACGAGCAGTACTTC.

This clonotype was seen a handful of times. This sequence joins TRBV4-1 and TRBJ2-1, with TRBD2 identical over 11 bases. The CDR3 runs to 22 residues. Germline V lookup: CDR1 MGHRA, CDR2 YSYEKL. V shed 0 bases, J shed 0 bases, and the junction held 16 bases outside the gene matches. In nucleotides, the CDR3 is TGCGCCAGCAGCCAAGACGGGCTAAGGGGGGTAGCGGGGGGGTACTCCTACAATGAGCAGTTCTTC. Its protein is CASSQDGLRGVAGGYSYNEQFF.

This clonotype has only a few counts. The rearrangement uses TRBV5-1 and TRBJ2-1; the D call may be TRBD1 or TRBD2 (5 bases each). This CDR3 comprises 15 residues. V was clipped by 4 bases and J by 6 bases, with 17 bases between them. The V gene's germline CDR1 is SGHRS and CDR2 YFSETQ. The CDR3 DNA follows: TGCGCCAGCAGCATATCAGGGAGACCCACCAATGAGCAGTTCTTC. Its translation: CASSISGRPTNEQFF.

The chain links TRBV2 to TRBJ1-1; 8 nucleotides line up with TRBD1. V was pared by 6 bases and J by 7 bases, with 13 bases of the junction left unmatched. In germline, CDR1 is SNHLY, CDR2 FYNNEI. The CDR3 is made up of 15 amino acids. The CDR3 DNA follows: TGTGCCAGCAGGGCCTTGGACAGGGACTTTGGTGAAGCTTTCTTT. Amino acid sequence: CASRALDRDFGEAFF.

The V gene is TRBV4-1, the J gene TRBJ2-5; tentatively, D is TRBD2 (6 bases). Germline CDR1 and CDR2: MGHRA and YSYEKL. CDR3 size: 15 residues. Trimming shortened V by 8 bases and J by 1 base, and 17 bases separated the two germline ends. The CDR3 DNA reads TGCGCCAGCTCTCCCATGGCGGGGACCCAAGAGACCCAGTACTTC. Its protein is CASSPMAGTQETQYF.

The V and J genes are TRBV2 and TRBJ2-2; 8 bases are a match to TRBD2. Germline-derived CDR1 and CDR2 are SNHLY and FYNNEI. The J segment lost 1 base and the V segment lost 8 bases, leaving 6 bases of the junction unmatched. This CDR3 is 15 amino acids long. CDR3 in DNA: TGTGCCAGCCATGGGACTAGAGGGAACACCGGGGAGCTGTTTTTT. It yields the protein CASHGTRGNTGELFF.

This chain uses TRBV7-2 with TRBJ2-1, with TRBD1 as a possible D gene (5 bases). V was pared by 1 base and J by 12 bases, with 22 bases between. This CDR3 is 16 amino acids long. Germline-derived CDR1 and CDR2 are SGHTA and FQGNSA. This CDR3 is CASSLVTAQAWQGQFF. The DNA for the CDR3 is TGTGCCAGCAGCTTAGTTACGGCCCAGGCCTGGCAGGGGCAGTTCTTC.

Ten or more counts support this clonotype. This chain connects TRBV5-1 to TRBJ2-5; unclear D gene. Per germline, CDR1 SGHRS and CDR2 YFSETQ. V gave up 4 bases and J gave up 3 bases, with 7 bases separating them. The CDR3 runs to 12 residues. This chain's CDR3 is CASSPPEETQYF. The CDR3 nucleotides are TGCGCCAGCAGCCCTCCCGAAGAGACCCAGTACTTC.

This clonotype was observed a handful of times. The gene calls are TRBV28 and TRBJ2-4, with TRBD2 as a possible D gene (5 bases). The V gene lost 4 bases and the J gene lost 10 bases, with 20 bases spanning the gap. In germline, CDR1 is MDHEN, CDR2 SYDVKM. This CDR3 comprises 15 residues. CDR3 region: CASSYGMAFFGIQYF. The CDR3 coding sequence is TGTGCCAGCAGTTACGGGATGGCCTTTTTCGGTATTCAGTACTTC.

The chain combines TRBV20-1 with TRBJ2-3; a weak D match, TRBD2 (5 bases). This CDR3 is 14 amino acids long. Germline V gene data show CDR1 as DFQATT and CDR2 as SNEGSKA (reference sequence). V was shortened by 6 bases and J by 0 bases, with 13 bases between the two germline ends. DNA of the CDR3: TGCAGTGCCCCCAACGGGGTTAGCACAGATACGCAGTATTTT. It yields the protein CSAPNGVSTDTQYF.

This clonotype came up a few times. This sequence joins TRBV9 and TRBJ2-3; maybe TRBD1 (5 bases). This CDR3 spans 17 amino acids. Germline-derived CDR1 and CDR2 are SGDLS and YYNGEE. Deletions cut 6 bases from V and 2 bases from J, with 22 bases between. The CDR3 here is CASTSTSNRLLTDTQYF. The CDR3 DNA follows: TGTGCCAGCACCTCGACATCTAACAGGCTACTCACAGATACGCAGTATTTT.